This TCR beta chain is drawn from a study of CD4 T cells in relation to SARS-CoV-2 and coronaviruses. A remark on this clone: No antigen is known for it.

The unexposed donors gave CD4+ T cells in about 2010-2019, prior to COVID-19. The cells were cultured for approximately 10 days before CD4+ T cells were isolated. Cultures received half-medium IL-2 refreshes on days 3 and 7. The protocol was immunoSEQ multiplex PCR, while the TCRdb copy is restricted to in-frame clones and leaves out a portion. This table holds about 22,000 clones, about 70% found once. V shed 3 bases and J shed 0 bases, with 11 bases lying between them. There are 15 residues in the CDR3. Germline V gene lookup returns CDR1 SGHAT and CDR2 FQNNGV. The sequenced sample was CD4+ T cells from PBMCs, cultured in vitro. The TCR originated in a human donor in good health. J is TRBJ2-5 and V is TRBV11-2, with D possibly being TRBD1 (6 bases). CDR3 loop: CASSFLGTNQETQYF. DNA of the CDR3: TGTGCCAGCAGCTTCCTCGGGACAAACCAAGAGACCCAGTACTTC.